This T cell receptor beta chain was observed in a study of control samples from healthy donors and cancer patients. J was trimmed by 4 bases and V by 6 bases; bases with no gene match: 9. The CDR3 loop spans 15 amino acids. Germline CDR1 is SGHRS and CDR2 is YFSETQ. The assay was immunoSEQ multiplex PCR, and TCRdb's table has in-frame clones only and misses some. This sample has roughly 79,000 clones, with around four fifths found just once. The chain recombines TRBV5-1 with TRBJ2-1; TRBD2 matches at 8 bases. What was sequenced was blood. The TCR sequence derives from a man aged 45 to 65 in good health. CDR3 amino acids: CASNRGVAGYNEQFF. CDR3 DNA: TGCGCCAGCAACCGAGGGGTAGCGGGGTACAATGAGCAGTTCTTC.